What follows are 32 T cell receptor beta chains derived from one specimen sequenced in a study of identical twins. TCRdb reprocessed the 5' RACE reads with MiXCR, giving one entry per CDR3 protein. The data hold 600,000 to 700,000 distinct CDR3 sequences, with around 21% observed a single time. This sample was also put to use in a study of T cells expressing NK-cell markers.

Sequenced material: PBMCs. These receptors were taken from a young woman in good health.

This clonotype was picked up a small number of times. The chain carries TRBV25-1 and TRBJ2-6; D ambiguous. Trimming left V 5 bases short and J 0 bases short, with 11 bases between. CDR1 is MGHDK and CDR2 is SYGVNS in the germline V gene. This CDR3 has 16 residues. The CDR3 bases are TGTGCCAGCAGTCCAGCCCCGTTCTCTGGGGCCAACGTCCTGACTTTC. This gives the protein CASSPAPFSGANVLTF. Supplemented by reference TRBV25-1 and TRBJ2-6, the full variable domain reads EADIYQTPRYLVIGTGKKITLECSQTMGHDKMYWYQQDPGMELHLIHYSYGVNSTEKGDLSSESTVSRIRTEHFPLTLESARPSHTSQYLCASSPAPFSGANVLTFGAGSRLTVL.

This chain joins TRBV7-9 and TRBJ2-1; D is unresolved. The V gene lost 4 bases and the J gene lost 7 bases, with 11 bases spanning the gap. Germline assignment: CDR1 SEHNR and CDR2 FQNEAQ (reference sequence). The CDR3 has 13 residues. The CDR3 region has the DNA TGTGCCAGCAGCTCGACACGGTGGAATGAGCAGTTCTTC. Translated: CASSSTRWNEQFF. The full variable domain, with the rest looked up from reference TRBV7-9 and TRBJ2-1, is DTGVSQNPRHKITKRGQNVTFRCDPISEHNRLYWYRQTLGQGPEFLTYFQNEAQLEKSRLLSDRFSAERPKGSFSTLEIQRTEQGDSAMYLCASSSTRWNEQFFGPGTRLTVL.

CDR3: CASSLASLTYEQYF. The CDR3 coding sequence is TGCGCCAGCAGCTTGGCCAGCTTAACCTACGAGCAGTACTTC. V and J are TRBV5-1 and TRBJ2-7; D unresolved. The CDR3 length is 14 residues. The germline CDR1 and CDR2 sequences are SGHRS and YFSETQ. V was clipped by 0 bases and J by 2 bases, with 9 bases between them.

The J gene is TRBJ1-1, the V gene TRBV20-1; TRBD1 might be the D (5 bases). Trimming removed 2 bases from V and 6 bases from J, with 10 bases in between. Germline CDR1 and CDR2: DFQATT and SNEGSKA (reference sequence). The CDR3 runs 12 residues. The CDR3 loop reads CSARSREAEAFF. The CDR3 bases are TGCAGTGCTAGAAGCAGGGAGGCTGAAGCTTTCTTT.

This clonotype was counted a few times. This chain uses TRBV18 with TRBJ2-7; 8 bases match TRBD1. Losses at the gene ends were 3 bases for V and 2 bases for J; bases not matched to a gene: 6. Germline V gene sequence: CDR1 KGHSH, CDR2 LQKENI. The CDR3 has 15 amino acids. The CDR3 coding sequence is TGTGCCAGCTCACCGGGACAGGCAAGCACCTACGAGCAGTACTTC. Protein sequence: CASSPGQASTYEQYF.

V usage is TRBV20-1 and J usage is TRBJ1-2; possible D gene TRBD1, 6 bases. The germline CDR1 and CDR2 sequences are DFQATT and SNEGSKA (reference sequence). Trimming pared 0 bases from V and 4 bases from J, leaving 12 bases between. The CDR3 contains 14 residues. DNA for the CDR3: TGCAGTGCTAGAGACGGGGCAGGGGCCTATGGCTACACCTTC. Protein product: CSARDGAGAYGYTF.

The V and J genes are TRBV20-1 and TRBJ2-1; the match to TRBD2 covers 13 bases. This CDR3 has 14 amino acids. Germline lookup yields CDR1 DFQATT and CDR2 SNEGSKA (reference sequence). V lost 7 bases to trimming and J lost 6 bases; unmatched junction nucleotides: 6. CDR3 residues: CSGLLAGGPNEQFF. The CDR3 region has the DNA TGCAGTGGCCTACTAGCGGGAGGGCCCAATGAGCAGTTCTTC.

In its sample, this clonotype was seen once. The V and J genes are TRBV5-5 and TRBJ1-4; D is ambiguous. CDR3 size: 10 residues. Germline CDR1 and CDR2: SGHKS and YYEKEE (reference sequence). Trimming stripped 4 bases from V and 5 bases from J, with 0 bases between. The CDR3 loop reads CASSNEKLFF. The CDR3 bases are TGTGCCAGCAGCAATGAAAAACTGTTTTTT.

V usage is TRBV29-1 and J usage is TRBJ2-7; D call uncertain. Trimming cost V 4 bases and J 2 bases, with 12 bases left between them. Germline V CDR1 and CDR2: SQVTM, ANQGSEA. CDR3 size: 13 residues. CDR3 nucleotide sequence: TGCAGCGTTGGTACTTTAGCCCCCTACGAGCAGTACTTC. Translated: CSVGTLAPYEQYF.

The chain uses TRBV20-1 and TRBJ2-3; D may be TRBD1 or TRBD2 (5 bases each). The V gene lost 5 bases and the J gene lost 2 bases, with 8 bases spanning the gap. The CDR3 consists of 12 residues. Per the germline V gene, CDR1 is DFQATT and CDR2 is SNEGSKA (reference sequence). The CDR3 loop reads CSAPGPTDTQYF. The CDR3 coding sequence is TGCAGTGCTCCGGGGCCCACAGATACGCAGTATTTT.

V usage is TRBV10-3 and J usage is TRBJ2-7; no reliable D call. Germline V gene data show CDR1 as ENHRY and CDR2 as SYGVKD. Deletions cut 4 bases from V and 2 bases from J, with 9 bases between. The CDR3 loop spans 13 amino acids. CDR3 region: CAISGLRTYEQYF. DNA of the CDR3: TGTGCCATCAGTGGGCTCCGAACCTACGAGCAGTACTTC.

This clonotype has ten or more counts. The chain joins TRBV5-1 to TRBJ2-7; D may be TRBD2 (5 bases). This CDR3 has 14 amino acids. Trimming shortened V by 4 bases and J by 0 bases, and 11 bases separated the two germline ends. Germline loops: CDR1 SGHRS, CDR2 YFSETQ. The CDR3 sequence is CASSQVAPSYEQYF. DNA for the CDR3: TGCGCCAGCAGCCAGGTAGCGCCCTCCTACGAGCAGTACTTC.

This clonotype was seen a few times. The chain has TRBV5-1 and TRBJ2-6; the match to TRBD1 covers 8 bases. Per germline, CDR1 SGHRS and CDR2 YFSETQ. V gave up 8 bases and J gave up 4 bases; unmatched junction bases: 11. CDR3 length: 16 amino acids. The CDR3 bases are TGCGCCAGTAAGACAGGGGAAAGAACCGGGGCCAACGTCCTGACTTTC. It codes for CASKTGERTGANVLTF.

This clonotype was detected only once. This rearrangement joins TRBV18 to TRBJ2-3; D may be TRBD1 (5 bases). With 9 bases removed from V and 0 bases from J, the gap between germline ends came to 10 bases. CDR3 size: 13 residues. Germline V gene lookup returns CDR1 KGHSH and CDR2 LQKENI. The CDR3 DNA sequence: TGTGCCAGTTTACAGGCAAGCACAGATACGCAGTATTTT. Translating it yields CASLQASTDTQYF. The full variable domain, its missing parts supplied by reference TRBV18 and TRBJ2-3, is NAGVMQNPRHLVRRRGQEARLRCSPMKGHSHVYWYRQLPEEGLKFMVYLQKENIIDESGMPKERFSAEFPKEGPSILRIQQVVRGDSAAYFCASLQASTDTQYFGPGTRLTVL.

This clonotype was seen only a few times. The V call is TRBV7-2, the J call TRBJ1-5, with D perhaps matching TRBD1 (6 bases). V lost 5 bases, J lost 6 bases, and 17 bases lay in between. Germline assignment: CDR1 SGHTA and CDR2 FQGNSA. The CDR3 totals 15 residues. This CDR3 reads CASSPGGAVSQPQHF. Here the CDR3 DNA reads TGTGCCAGCAGCCCCGGGGGGGCCGTTAGTCAGCCCCAGCATTTT.

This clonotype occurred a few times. The CDR3 sequence: CASSVEQGTEAFF. CDR3 in DNA: TGTGCCAGCAGTGTCGAACAGGGCACTGAAGCTTTCTTT. The J gene is TRBJ1-1, the V gene TRBV6-4; the D gene is possibly TRBD1 (6 bases). This CDR3 spans 13 amino acids. Germline lookup yields CDR1 MRHNA and CDR2 SNTAGT. V dropped 4 bases and J dropped 4 bases, with 10 bases sitting between them.

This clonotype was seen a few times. The CDR3 sequence: CASSQDRSRGTEAFF. CDR3 DNA sequence: TGTGCCAGCAGCCAAGATAGAAGCCGAGGCACTGAAGCTTTCTTT. The J gene is TRBJ1-1, the V gene TRBV4-2; the D is unclear. The CDR3 runs to 15 residues. Germline V gives CDR1 LGHNA, CDR2 YNFKEQ. Deletions cut 0 bases from V and 4 bases from J, with 12 bases between.

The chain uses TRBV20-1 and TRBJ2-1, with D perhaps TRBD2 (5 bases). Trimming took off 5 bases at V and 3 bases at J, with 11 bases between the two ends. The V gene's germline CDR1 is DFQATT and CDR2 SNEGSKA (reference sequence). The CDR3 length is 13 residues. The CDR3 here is CSASDYLYNEQFF. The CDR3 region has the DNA TGCAGTGCTTCTGACTACCTCTACAATGAGCAGTTCTTC.

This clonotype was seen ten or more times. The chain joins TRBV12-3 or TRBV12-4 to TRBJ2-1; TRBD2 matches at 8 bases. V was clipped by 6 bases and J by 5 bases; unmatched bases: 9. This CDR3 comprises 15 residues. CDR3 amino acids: CASSRGGSGDNEQFF. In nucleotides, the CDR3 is TGTGCCAGCAGCCGGGGTGGTAGCGGGGACAATGAGCAGTTCTTC.

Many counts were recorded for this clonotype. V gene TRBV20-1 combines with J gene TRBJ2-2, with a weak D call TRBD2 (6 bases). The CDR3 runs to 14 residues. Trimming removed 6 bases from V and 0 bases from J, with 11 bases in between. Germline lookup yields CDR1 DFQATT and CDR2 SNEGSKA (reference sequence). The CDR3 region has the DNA TGCAGTGCCCGCCGGGGGACGAACACCGGGGAGCTGTTTTTT. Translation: CSARRGTNTGELFF.

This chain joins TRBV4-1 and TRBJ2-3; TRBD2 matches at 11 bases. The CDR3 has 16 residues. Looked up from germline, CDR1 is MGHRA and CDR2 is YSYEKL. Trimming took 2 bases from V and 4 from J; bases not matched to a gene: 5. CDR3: CASSQSGTSGSDTQYF. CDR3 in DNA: TGCGCCAGCAGCCAATCCGGGACTAGCGGATCAGATACGCAGTATTTT.

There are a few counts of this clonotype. DNA of the CDR3: TGTGCCAGCAGCGTAGGGACAGGGGAACAGCCCCAGCATTTT. This translates into CASSVGTGEQPQHF. V and J are TRBV7-8 and TRBJ1-5, with 10 bases aligning to TRBD1. The CDR3 runs 14 residues. With 5 bases clipped from V and 7 bases from J, the junction kept 5 bases outside the gene matches. Germline values: CDR1 SGHVS, CDR2 FQNEAQ.

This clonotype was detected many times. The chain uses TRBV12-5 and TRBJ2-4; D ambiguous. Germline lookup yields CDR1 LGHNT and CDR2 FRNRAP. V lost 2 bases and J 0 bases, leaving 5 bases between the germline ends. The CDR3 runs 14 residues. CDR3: CASGLFVAKNIQYF. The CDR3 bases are TGTGCTAGTGGTTTGTTTGTAGCCAAAAACATTCAGTACTTC.

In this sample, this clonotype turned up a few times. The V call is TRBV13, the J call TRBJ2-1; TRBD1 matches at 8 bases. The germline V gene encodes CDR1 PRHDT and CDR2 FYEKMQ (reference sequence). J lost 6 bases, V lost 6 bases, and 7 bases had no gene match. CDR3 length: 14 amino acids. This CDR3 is CASSTGQGLNEQFF. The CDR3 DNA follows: TGTGCCAGCAGTACTGGACAGGGCCTCAATGAGCAGTTCTTC.

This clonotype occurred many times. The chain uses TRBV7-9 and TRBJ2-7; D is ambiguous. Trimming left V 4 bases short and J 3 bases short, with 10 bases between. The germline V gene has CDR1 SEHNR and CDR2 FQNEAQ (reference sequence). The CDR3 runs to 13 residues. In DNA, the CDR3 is TGTGCCAGCAGCTCAGACAACCTCTACGAGCAGTACTTC. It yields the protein CASSSDNLYEQYF.

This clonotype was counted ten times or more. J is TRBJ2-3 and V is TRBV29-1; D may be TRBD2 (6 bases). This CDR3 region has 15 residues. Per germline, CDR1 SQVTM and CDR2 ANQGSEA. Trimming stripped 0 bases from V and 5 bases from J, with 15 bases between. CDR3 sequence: CSVEDPPGAGDTQYF. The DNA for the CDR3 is TGCAGCGTTGAAGACCCCCCGGGAGCGGGAGATACGCAGTATTTT.

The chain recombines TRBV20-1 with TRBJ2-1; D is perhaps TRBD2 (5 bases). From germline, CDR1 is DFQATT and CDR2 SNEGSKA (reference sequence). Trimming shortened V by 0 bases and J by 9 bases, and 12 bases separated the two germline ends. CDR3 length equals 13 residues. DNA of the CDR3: TGCAGTGCTAGAGATTCGGGGAAATCTGAGCAGTTCTTC. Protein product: CSARDSGKSEQFF.

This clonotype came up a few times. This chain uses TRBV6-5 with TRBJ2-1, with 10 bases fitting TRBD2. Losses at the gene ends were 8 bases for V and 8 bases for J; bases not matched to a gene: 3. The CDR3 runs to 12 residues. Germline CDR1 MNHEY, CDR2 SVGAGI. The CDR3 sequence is CASRTSGYEQFF. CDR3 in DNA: TGTGCCAGCCGGACTAGCGGCTATGAGCAGTTCTTC.

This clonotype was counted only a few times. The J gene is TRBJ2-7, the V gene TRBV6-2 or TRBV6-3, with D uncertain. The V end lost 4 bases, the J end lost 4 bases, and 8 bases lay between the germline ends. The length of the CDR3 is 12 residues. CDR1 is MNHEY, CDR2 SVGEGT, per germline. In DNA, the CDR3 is TGTGCCAGCAGTTCGGACGTATACGAGCAGTACTTC. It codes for CASSSDVYEQYF.

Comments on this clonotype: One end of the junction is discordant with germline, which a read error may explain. DNA for the CDR3: TGTGCCTGGGGCGCAAAGGAGAGAACGTTC. Its protein product is CAWGAKERTF. The rearrangement uses TRBV30 and TRBJ2-7; D is ambiguous. The CDR3 consists of 10 residues. The V gene's germline CDR1 is GTSNPN and CDR2 SVGIG (reference sequence).

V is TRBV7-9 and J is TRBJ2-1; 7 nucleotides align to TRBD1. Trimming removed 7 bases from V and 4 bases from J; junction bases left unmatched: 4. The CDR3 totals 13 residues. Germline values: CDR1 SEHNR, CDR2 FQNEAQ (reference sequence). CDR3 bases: TGTGCCAGCACAGGACAGGATTACAATGAGCAGTTCTTC. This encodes CASTGQDYNEQFF.

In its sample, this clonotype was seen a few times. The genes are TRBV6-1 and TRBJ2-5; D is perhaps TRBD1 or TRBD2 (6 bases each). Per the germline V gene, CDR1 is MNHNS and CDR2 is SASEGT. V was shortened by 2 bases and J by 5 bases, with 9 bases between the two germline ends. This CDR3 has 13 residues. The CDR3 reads CASSEQGRETQYF. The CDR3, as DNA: TGTGCCAGCAGTGAACAGGGGAGGGAGACCCAGTACTTC.